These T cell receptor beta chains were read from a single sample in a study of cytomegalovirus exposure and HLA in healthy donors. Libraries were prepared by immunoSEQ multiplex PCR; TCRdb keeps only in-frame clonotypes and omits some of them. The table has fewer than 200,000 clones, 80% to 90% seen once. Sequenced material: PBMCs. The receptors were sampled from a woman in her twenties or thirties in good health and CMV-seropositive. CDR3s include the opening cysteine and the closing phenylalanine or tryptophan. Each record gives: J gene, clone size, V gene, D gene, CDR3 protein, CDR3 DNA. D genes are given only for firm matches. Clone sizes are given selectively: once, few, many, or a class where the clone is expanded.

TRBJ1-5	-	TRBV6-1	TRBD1	CASSERGQINQPQHF	TGTGCCAGCAGTGAAAGGGGACAGATAAATCAGCCCCAGCATTTT
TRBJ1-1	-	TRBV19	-	CATSWRGAATEAFF	TGTGCCACCTCGTGGAGGGGAGCGGCCACTGAAGCTTTCTTT
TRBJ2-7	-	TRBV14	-	CASSQTSSGTLTYEQYF	TGTGCCAGCAGCCAAACTTCAAGCGGGACATTAACCTACGAGCAGTACTTC
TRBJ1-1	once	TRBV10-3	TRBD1	CAISEGALWGTGSTEAFF	TGTGCCATCAGTGAGGGTGCCCTTTGGGGGACAGGGAGCACTGAAGCTTTCTTT
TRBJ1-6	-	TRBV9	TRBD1	CASSSSGTENSPLHF	TGTGCCAGCAGTTCTTCCGGGACAGAGAATTCACCCCTCCACTTT
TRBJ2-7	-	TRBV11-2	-	CASSKSRASYEQYF	TGTGCCAGCAGCAAGTCCAGGGCCTCCTACGAGCAGTACTTC
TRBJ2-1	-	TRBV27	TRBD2	CASSLAGGLYNEQFF	TGTGCCAGCAGCCTAGCGGGGGGGCTCTACAATGAGCAGTTCTTC
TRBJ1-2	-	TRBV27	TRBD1	CASSPDWVGTGRDYGYTF	TGTGCCAGCAGTCCCGATTGGGTCGGGACAGGTCGAGACTATGGCTACACCTTC
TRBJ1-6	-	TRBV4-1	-	CASTVASNSPLHF	TGCGCCAGCACCGTGGCTTCTAATTCACCCCTCCACTTT
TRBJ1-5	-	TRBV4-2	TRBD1	CASSRTGGDNQPQHF	TGTGCCAGCAGCCGTACAGGGGGAGATAATCAGCCCCAGCATTTT
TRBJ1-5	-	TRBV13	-	CASSFARANQPQHF	TGTGCCAGCAGCTTCGCGAGGGCTAATCAGCCCCAGCATTTT
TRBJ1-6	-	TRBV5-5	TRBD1	CASSWTGVMDSPLHF	TGTGCCAGCAGCTGGACAGGGGTTATGGATTCACCCCTCCACTTT
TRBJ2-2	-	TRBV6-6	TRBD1	CASSRTGPGELFF	TGTGCCAGCAGTCGGACAGGGCCCGGGGAGCTGTTTTTT
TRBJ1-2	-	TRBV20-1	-	CSAGGDYGYTF	TGCAGTGCGGGAGGGGACTATGGCTACACCTTC
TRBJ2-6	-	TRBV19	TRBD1	CASRDRGGSGANVLTF	TGTGCCAGTAGGGACAGGGGAGGCTCTGGGGCCAACGTCCTGACTTTC
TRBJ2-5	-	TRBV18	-	CASSPSGDETQYF	TGTGCCAGCTCACCATCAGGTGATGAGACCCAGTACTTC
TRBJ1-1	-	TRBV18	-	CASSPREAAGGNTEAFF	TGTGCCAGCTCACCAAGGGAGGCTGCCGGGGGGAACACTGAAGCTTTCTTT
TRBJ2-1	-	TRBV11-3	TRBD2	CASSRFSGGAGNEQFF	TGTGCCAGCAGCCGTTTTAGCGGGGGGGCCGGGAATGAGCAGTTCTTC
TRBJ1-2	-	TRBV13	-	CASSLIGVYGYTF	TGTGCCAGCAGCTTAATAGGGGTCTATGGCTACACCTTC